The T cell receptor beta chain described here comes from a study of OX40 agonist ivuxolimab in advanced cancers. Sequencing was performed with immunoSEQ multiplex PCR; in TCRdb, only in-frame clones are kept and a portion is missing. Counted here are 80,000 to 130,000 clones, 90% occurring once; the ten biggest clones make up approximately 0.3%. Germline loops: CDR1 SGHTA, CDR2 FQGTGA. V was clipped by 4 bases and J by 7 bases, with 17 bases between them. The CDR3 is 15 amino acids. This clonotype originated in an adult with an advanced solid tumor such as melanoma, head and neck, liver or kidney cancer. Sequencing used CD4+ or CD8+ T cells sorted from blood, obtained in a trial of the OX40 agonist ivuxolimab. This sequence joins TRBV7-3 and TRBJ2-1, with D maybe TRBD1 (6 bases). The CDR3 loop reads CASSSEPQGSNEQFF. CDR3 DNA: TGTGCCAGCAGCTCCGAACCCCAGGGGTCAAATGAGCAGTTCTTC.